The clone carrying this TCR beta chain was counted many times. The data were obtained in a study of T-cell reconstitution after alpha-beta-depleted transplantation in children. Trimming took 5 bases from V and 2 from J, leaving 10 bases between them. The germline gives CDR1 SGDLS, CDR2 YYNGEE. The CDR3 is 14 residues long. Preparing the TCRbeta library involved the use of unique molecular identifiers. Each CDR3 protein is one row after TCRdb ran MiXCR on the PCR reads. The sample has some 250,000 distinct CDR3 sequences; 12% are singletons. This sequence was found in a human donor who donated a stem cell graft to a child with acute lymphoblastic leukemia. The specimen comprised PBMCs from the stem cell graft donor, sampled from the stem cell graft. The rearrangement uses TRBV9 and TRBJ2-2; perhaps TRBD1 as D (6 bases). As DNA, the CDR3 is TGTGCCAGCAGGGGGGCCTCAAACACCGGGGAGCTGTTTTTT. It is translated as CASRGASNTGELFF.